Listed below are T cell receptor beta chains from one sample, sequenced in a study of cytomegalovirus exposure and HLA in healthy donors. The assay was immunoSEQ multiplex PCR, and TCRdb's table has in-frame clones only and misses some. The repertoire table contains 35,000 to 45,000 clones. The sample comprised PBMCs. The source is a male donor in good health and CMV-seronegative. CDR3s include the opening cysteine and the closing phenylalanine or tryptophan. Each record gives: CDR3 length, clone size, J gene, V gene, D gene, CDR3 protein, CDR3 DNA. A D gene is named only where the DNA matches it firmly. Rows may omit the clone size; those that give it use once, few, many or a size class.

>16|-|TRBJ1-6|TRBV7-9|TRBD1
CASSNGQGFYNSPLHF
TGTGCCAGCAGCAACGGACAGGGCTTTTATAATTCACCCCTCCACTTT
>14|-|TRBJ1-2|TRBV10-3|TRBD1
CATSGTQGVYGYTF
TGTGCTACGTCCGGCACTCAGGGGGTCTATGGCTACACCTTC
>16|-|TRBJ2-3|TRBV14|TRBD2
CASSRLAGGLTDTQYF
TGTGCCAGCAGCCGTCTAGCGGGGGGCCTCACAGATACGCAGTATTTT
>15|-|TRBJ2-3|TRBV18|-
CASSLLPGVTDTQYF
TGTGCCAGCTCACTTCTGCCTGGAGTCACAGATACGCAGTATTTT
>17|-|TRBJ1-2|TRBV27|TRBD1
CASSLRDRGGTNYGYTF
TGTGCCAGCAGTCTCCGGGACAGGGGGGGAACTAACTATGGCTACACCTTC
>13|-|TRBJ2-5|TRBV6-5|TRBD1
CASRTGGRETQYF
TGTGCCAGCAGGACAGGGGGCCGGGAGACCCAGTACTTC
>16|-|TRBJ1-1|TRBV6-1|-
CASSDIRGTRNTEAFF
TGTGCCAGCAGTGATATTAGGGGAACGCGGAACACTGAAGCTTTCTTT
>11|-|TRBJ2-7|TRBV28|-
CASSLRREQYF
TGTGCCAGCAGTTTACGTCGGGAGCAGTACTTC
>14|-|TRBJ1-5|TRBV7-9|TRBD1
CASSLDRGNQPQHF
TGTGCCAGCAGCCTCGACAGGGGAAATCAGCCCCAGCATTTT
>15|-|TRBJ1-1|TRBV7-9|-
CASSPKTYMNTEAFF
TGTGCCAGCAGCCCTAAGACATACATGAACACTGAAGCTTTCTTT
>15|-|TRBJ1-6|TRBV7-6|TRBD1
CASSLAGTGYSPLHF
TGTGCCAGCAGCTTAGCAGGGACAGGGTATTCACCCCTCCACTTT
>13|-|TRBJ2-1|TRBV7-9|TRBD1
CASRDRGPNEQFF
TGTGCCAGCCGGGACAGGGGTCCCAATGAGCAGTTCTTC
>15|-|TRBJ2-2|TRBV9|TRBD1
CASSSRQGEIGELFF
TGTGCCAGCAGCTCCAGACAGGGCGAAATCGGGGAGCTGTTTTTT
>15|-|TRBJ2-7|TRBV18|TRBD1
CASSATRDRFYEQYF
TGTGCCAGCTCAGCGACCCGGGACAGATTCTACGAGCAGTACTTC
>14|-|TRBJ2-7|TRBV28|-
CASTPERVTYEQYF
TGTGCCAGCACCCCCGAGAGGGTCACCTACGAGCAGTACTTC
>16|-|TRBJ1-1|TRBV5-1|-
CASSLGAGWENTEAFF
TGCGCCAGCAGCTTGGGCGCAGGGTGGGAGAACACTGAAGCTTTCTTT
>15|-|TRBJ2-5|TRBV9|TRBD2
CASSVGGGTQETQYF
TGTGCCAGCAGCGTCGGCGGGGGGACCCAAGAGACCCAGTACTTC
>15|-|TRBJ1-2|TRBV5-6|-
CASSLPRGFSYGYTF
TGTGCCAGCAGCCTGCCCCGGGGTTTTTCCTATGGCTACACCTTC
>16|-|TRBJ2-5|TRBV7-9|-
CASSLTRPAPGETQYF
TGTGCCAGCAGCTTAACCAGACCGGCGCCAGGGGAGACCCAGTACTTC
>15|medium-sized|TRBJ2-1|TRBV19|TRBD2
CASSSIAGDYNEQFF
TGTGCCAGTAGTTCTATAGCGGGGGACTACAATGAGCAGTTCTTC
>17|-|TRBJ2-2|TRBV4-2|TRBD1
CASSQDDRGGNTGELFF
TGTGCCAGCAGCCAAGATGACAGGGGGGGGAACACCGGGGAGCTGTTTTTT
>17|-|TRBJ2-5|TRBV4-2|-
CASSQDRGTTNQETQYF
TGTGCCAGCAGCCAAGATAGGGGGACAACAAACCAAGAGACCCAGTACTTC
>14|-|TRBJ2-7|TRBV6-1|-
CASAPRGGSYEQYF
TGTGCCAGCGCTCCGAGGGGGGGATCCTACGAGCAGTACTTC
>12|-|TRBJ1-6|TRBV9|-
CASSVESSPLHF
TGTGCCAGCAGCGTAGAGAGCTCACCCCTCCACTTT
>13|-|TRBJ2-1|TRBV27|TRBD2
CASSSFVAGEQFF
TGTGCCAGCAGTTCTTTTGTAGCGGGGGAGCAGTTCTTC
>14|-|TRBJ1-6|TRBV9|-
CASSSGVNNSPLHF
TGTGCCAGCAGCTCAGGGGTCAACAATTCACCCCTCCACTTT
>14|-|TRBJ2-7|TRBV11-2|TRBD1
CASSPVTGAGEQYF
TGTGCCAGCAGCCCTGTGACAGGGGCGGGGGAGCAGTACTTC
>12|-|TRBJ2-1|TRBV5-1|-
CASKTRGYEQFF
TGCGCCAGCAAGACGAGGGGGTATGAGCAGTTCTTC
>14|-|TRBJ2-2|TRBV5-6|-
CASSLRREAGELFF
TGTGCCAGCAGCTTGAGGAGGGAGGCCGGGGAGCTGTTTTTT
>15|-|TRBJ2-7|TRBV6-1|-
CASSLGLNQAYEQYF
TGTGCCAGCAGCCTCGGACTAAACCAAGCCTACGAGCAGTACTTC
>14|-|TRBJ2-5|TRBV7-9|-
CASSYLTGQETQYF
TGTGCCAGCAGCTACTTGACAGGCCAAGAGACCCAGTACTTC
>13|-|TRBJ1-1|TRBV27|-
CASSSGFGGEAFF
TGTGCCAGCAGTTCCGGATTCGGGGGGGAAGCTTTCTTT
>15|-|TRBJ2-6|TRBV5-1|-
CASSLGSTGANVLTF
TGCGCCAGCAGCTTGGGGAGTACCGGGGCCAACGTCCTGACTTTC
>14|-|TRBJ2-7|TRBV11-2|-
CASSLVGGLGEQYF
TGTGCCAGCAGCTTAGTGGGGGGTCTGGGGGAGCAGTACTTC
>12|-|TRBJ1-1|TRBV29-1|-
CSVERGNTEAFF
TGCAGCGTTGAAAGGGGGAACACTGAAGCTTTCTTT
>13|-|TRBJ1-3|TRBV5-4|TRBD1
CASGDSSGNTIYF
TGTGCCAGCGGGGACAGCTCTGGAAACACCATATATTTT
>18|-|TRBJ2-6|TRBV5-1|TRBD1
CASSYTDRETSGANVLTF
TGCGCCAGCAGTTACACGGACAGGGAAACTTCTGGGGCCAACGTCCTGACTTTC
>13|-|TRBJ2-1|TRBV6-5|-
CASTKAGGNEQFF
TGTGCCAGCACCAAGGCAGGGGGGAATGAGCAGTTCTTC
>16|-|TRBJ2-1|TRBV18|-
CASSPLAGQRMDEQFF
TGTGCCAGCTCACCACTGGCAGGACAAAGGATGGATGAGCAGTTCTTC
>19|-|TRBJ2-6|TRBV19|-
CASSIVQGKALSGANVLTF
TGTGCCAGTAGTATAGTGCAGGGCAAGGCTCTCTCTGGGGCCAACGTCCTGACTTTC